These T cell receptor beta chains were read from a single sample in a study of cytomegalovirus exposure and HLA in healthy donors. Sequencing was performed with immunoSEQ multiplex PCR; in TCRdb, only in-frame clones are kept and a portion is missing. The sample includes over 150,000 clones, over 70% seen only once; the top ten take approximately 6.7%. Sequenced input: PBMCs. Receptors were obtained from a man between 25 and 39 years old in good health and CMV-seropositive. CDR3s include the opening cysteine and the closing phenylalanine or tryptophan. Each record gives: CDR3 DNA, CDR3 protein, D gene, V gene, J gene, clone size. A D gene is named only where the DNA matches it firmly. Size is omitted from some rows. Given values are once, few, many or a class for expanded clones.

CDR3 DNA: TGTGCCAGCAGCCATAGCGGGAGGGCTGTAGATACGCAGTATTTT; CDR3 protein: CASSHSGRAVDTQYF; D gene: TRBD2; V gene: TRBV9; J gene: TRBJ2-3; clone size: .
CDR3 DNA: TGTGCCAGCAGTTTACTAGACAGGGCCGTAGGCTACACCTTC; CDR3 protein: CASSLLDRAVGYTF; D gene: TRBD1; V gene: TRBV28; J gene: TRBJ1-2; clone size: .
CDR3 DNA: TGTGCCAGTAGTACCAGACTAGCCAGCACAGATACGCAGTATTTT; CDR3 protein: CASSTRLASTDTQYF; D gene: TRBD2; V gene: TRBV19; J gene: TRBJ2-3; clone size: .
CDR3 DNA: TGTGCCAGCAGCGACCCGACAGTGGGAAATTCACCCCTCCACTTT; CDR3 protein: CASSDPTVGNSPLHF; D gene: .; V gene: TRBV7-9; J gene: TRBJ1-6; clone size: .
CDR3 DNA: TGTGCCAGCAGTTACTTGGGCAGGGGGGATGAAGCTTTCTTT; CDR3 protein: CASSYLGRGDEAFF; D gene: TRBD1; V gene: TRBV6-6; J gene: TRBJ1-1; clone size: .
CDR3 DNA: TGTGCCAGTACGACAGGGGGCGGTGAGACCCAGTACTTC; CDR3 protein: CASTTGGGETQYF; D gene: TRBD1; V gene: TRBV19; J gene: TRBJ2-5; clone size: .
CDR3 DNA: TGTGCCAGCAGCGTGCCTAGGGATACGCAGTATTTT; CDR3 protein: CASSVPRDTQYF; D gene: .; V gene: TRBV9; J gene: TRBJ2-3; clone size: .
CDR3 DNA: TGTGCCAGCAGTCCACTAAGCAATCAGCCCCAGCATTTT; CDR3 protein: CASSPLSNQPQHF; D gene: .; V gene: TRBV27; J gene: TRBJ1-5; clone size: .
CDR3 DNA: TGCGCCAGCAGTTTCATGCAGCGCAACGAGCAGTACTTC; CDR3 protein: CASSFMQRNEQYF; D gene: .; V gene: TRBV5-1; J gene: TRBJ2-7; clone size: .
CDR3 DNA: TGTGCCAGTAGTTCCAGACAGGGGAAGGGTGGCTACACCTTC; CDR3 protein: CASSSRQGKGGYTF; D gene: TRBD1; V gene: TRBV19; J gene: TRBJ1-2; clone size: few
CDR3 DNA: TGCGCCAGCAGCTTGGATACGGGTAACGTCTATGGCTACACCTTC; CDR3 protein: CASSLDTGNVYGYTF; D gene: .; V gene: TRBV5-1; J gene: TRBJ1-2; clone size: .
CDR3 DNA: TGTGCCAGCCTTCCACTAGCGGGGGGTAGCTCCTACAATGAGCAGTTCTTC; CDR3 protein: CASLPLAGGSSYNEQFF; D gene: TRBD2; V gene: TRBV7-9; J gene: TRBJ2-1; clone size: .
CDR3 DNA: TGTGCCAGCAGCGAACAGGGGGAAACCACTGGAAACACCATATATTTT; CDR3 protein: CASSEQGETTGNTIYF; D gene: TRBD1; V gene: TRBV6-1; J gene: TRBJ1-3; clone size: many
CDR3 DNA: TGTGCCAGCAGCTTATCTATACAGGGCAGTTATGGCTACACCTTC; CDR3 protein: CASSLSIQGSYGYTF; D gene: .; V gene: TRBV7-2; J gene: TRBJ1-2; clone size: .
CDR3 DNA: TGTGCCAGCAGCCCACACCCAGCAACTAATGAAAAACTGTTTTTT; CDR3 protein: CASSPHPATNEKLFF; D gene: .; V gene: TRBV14; J gene: TRBJ1-4; clone size: .
CDR3 DNA: TGTGCCAGCAGCGTAGGACAGGGAAGAAATTCACCCCTCCACTTT; CDR3 protein: CASSVGQGRNSPLHF; D gene: TRBD1; V gene: TRBV5-4; J gene: TRBJ1-6; clone size: .
CDR3 DNA: TGTGCCAGCAGTGCGCCAGGACAGGTCTATGGCTACACCTTC; CDR3 protein: CASSAPGQVYGYTF; D gene: TRBD1; V gene: TRBV28; J gene: TRBJ1-2; clone size: .
CDR3 DNA: TGTGCCAGCAGCCAAGGACTCACAGATACGCAGTATTTT; CDR3 protein: CASSQGLTDTQYF; D gene: .; V gene: TRBV6-5; J gene: TRBJ2-3; clone size: .
CDR3 DNA: TGTGCCAGTAGTACGTTGGGGACTCCGAGCTCCTATAATTCACCCCTCCACTTT; CDR3 protein: CASSTLGTPSSYNSPLHF; D gene: .; V gene: TRBV19; J gene: TRBJ1-6; clone size: .
CDR3 DNA: TGTGCCAGCAGTTTATCTGGGGGGGTGACTGAAGCTTTCTTT; CDR3 protein: CASSLSGGVTEAFF; D gene: .; V gene: TRBV27; J gene: TRBJ1-1; clone size: .
CDR3 DNA: TGTGCCAGCAGCGATCGGACAGTCACAGATACGCAGTACTTT; CDR3 protein: CASSDRTVTDTQYF; D gene: .; V gene: TRBV9; J gene: TRBJ2-3; clone size: .
CDR3 DNA: TGTGCCAGCGGGACAAGCGACCACAATGAGCAGTTCTTC; CDR3 protein: CASGTSDHNEQFF; D gene: .; V gene: TRBV6-1; J gene: TRBJ2-1; clone size: once
CDR3 DNA: TGTGCCTGGGGACGCGGGACCACAGATACGCAGTATTTT; CDR3 protein: CAWGRGTTDTQYF; D gene: .; V gene: TRBV30; J gene: TRBJ2-3; clone size: .
CDR3 DNA: TGCGCCAGCAGCCCCAGCGGGGGGGCCGGGTCAGATACGCAGTATTTT; CDR3 protein: CASSPSGGAGSDTQYF; D gene: TRBD2; V gene: TRBV4-3; J gene: TRBJ2-3; clone size: .
CDR3 DNA: TGTGCCTGGACGGGAGGGGCGGGAGTCGGGCAGTACTTC; CDR3 protein: CAWTGGAGVGQYF; D gene: TRBD2; V gene: TRBV30; J gene: TRBJ2-7; clone size: .
CDR3 DNA: TGTGCCAGCAGTTTCGGGACATCGAACACTGAAGCTTTCTTT; CDR3 protein: CASSFGTSNTEAFF; D gene: .; V gene: TRBV6-5; J gene: TRBJ1-1; clone size: .
CDR3 DNA: TGTGCCAGCAGTTCTCATCGACTAGCGGGGATCTACAATGAGCAGTTCTTC; CDR3 protein: CASSSHRLAGIYNEQFF; D gene: TRBD2; V gene: TRBV28; J gene: TRBJ2-1; clone size: .
CDR3 DNA: TGTGCCACCAGCAGAGGTTCAGGACAGACTAATTCACCCCTCCACTTT; CDR3 protein: CATSRGSGQTNSPLHF; D gene: .; V gene: TRBV15; J gene: TRBJ1-6; clone size: .
CDR3 DNA: TGTTCCAGCAGCTTAGTCGCGGGGGCCAATGAGCAGTTCTTC; CDR3 protein: CSSSLVAGANEQFF; D gene: .; V gene: TRBV7-9; J gene: TRBJ2-1; clone size: .
CDR3 DNA: TGCGCCAGCAGCCAAGAACTAGCGGAGGCCTACGAGCAGTACTTC; CDR3 protein: CASSQELAEAYEQYF; D gene: TRBD2; V gene: TRBV4-1; J gene: TRBJ2-7; clone size: .
CDR3 DNA: TGTGCCAGCAGTCAGACAGGGGGCTCTGGAAACACCATATATTTT; CDR3 protein: CASSQTGGSGNTIYF; D gene: TRBD1; V gene: TRBV6-6; J gene: TRBJ1-3; clone size: .
CDR3 DNA: TGCGCCAGCAGCTACAGACTAGCGGGGGGAATTGAAGAGACCCAGTACTTC; CDR3 protein: CASSYRLAGGIEETQYF; D gene: TRBD2; V gene: TRBV5-1; J gene: TRBJ2-5; clone size: .
CDR3 DNA: TGCGCCAGCAGCCCGGGACTAGCGGGGCCCCCCGGGGCCCAGTACTTC; CDR3 protein: CASSPGLAGPPGAQYF; D gene: TRBD2; V gene: TRBV5-1; J gene: TRBJ2-5; clone size: .
CDR3 DNA: TGTGCCAGCAGCTTGGCCGTGGGGGCGCGGACCCAGTACTTC; CDR3 protein: CASSLAVGARTQYF; D gene: .; V gene: TRBV5-5; J gene: TRBJ2-5; clone size: .
CDR3 DNA: TGTGCCAGCAGTTTTCAGCGAAGGGGTAGCAATCAGCCCCAGCATTTT; CDR3 protein: CASSFQRRGSNQPQHF; D gene: .; V gene: TRBV28; J gene: TRBJ1-5; clone size: .
CDR3 DNA: TGTGCCAGCAGCTTAGGGGTATCTAACGAGCAGTACTTC; CDR3 protein: CASSLGVSNEQYF; D gene: .; V gene: TRBV13; J gene: TRBJ2-7; clone size: .
CDR3 DNA: TGCGCCAGCAGTGTTACGGGAGGGCCTCGGGAGCAGTTCTTC; CDR3 protein: CASSVTGGPREQFF; D gene: TRBD2; V gene: TRBV5-1; J gene: TRBJ2-1; clone size: .
CDR3 DNA: TGCGCCAGCAGCCGGCTACAGGCAACTAATGAAAAACTGTTTTTT; CDR3 protein: CASSRLQATNEKLFF; D gene: .; V gene: TRBV4-1; J gene: TRBJ1-4; clone size: .
CDR3 DNA: TGTGCCAGTAGTATAGGGACAAACTATGGCTACACCTTC; CDR3 protein: CASSIGTNYGYTF; D gene: .; V gene: TRBV19; J gene: TRBJ1-2; clone size: once
CDR3 DNA: TGCGCCAGCAGCTTGGCGAGGGGAGGTACCGGGGAGCTGTTTTTT; CDR3 protein: CASSLARGGTGELFF; D gene: .; V gene: TRBV5-1; J gene: TRBJ2-2; clone size: .
CDR3 DNA: TGTGCCAGCAACCGCGTGGGGGGTGGCTACACCTTC; CDR3 protein: CASNRVGGGYTF; D gene: .; V gene: TRBV7-9; J gene: TRBJ1-2; clone size: few
CDR3 DNA: TGTGCCAGTAGGAGTTCCTCCTACAATGAGCAGTTCTTC; CDR3 protein: CASRSSSYNEQFF; D gene: .; V gene: TRBV19; J gene: TRBJ2-1; clone size: .
CDR3 DNA: TGCAGTGCTTCGTCTTACGAGCAGTACTTC; CDR3 protein: CSASSYEQYF; D gene: .; V gene: TRBV20-1; J gene: TRBJ2-7; clone size: few
CDR3 DNA: TGTGCCAGCAGCGTAGGAGTAGGACAGGGCACAGATACGCAGTATTTT; CDR3 protein: CASSVGVGQGTDTQYF; D gene: TRBD1; V gene: TRBV9; J gene: TRBJ2-3; clone size: once
CDR3 DNA: TGTGCCAGCAGTGCCCCCCCTGGGAGGGCCGCCTACGAGCAGTACTTC; CDR3 protein: CASSAPPGRAAYEQYF; D gene: TRBD2; V gene: TRBV6-1; J gene: TRBJ2-7; clone size: .
CDR3 DNA: TGTGCCAGCAGCTCCGCCGGACAGAGAGAAGCTTTCTTT; CDR3 protein: CASSSAGQREAFF; D gene: .; V gene: TRBV7-2; J gene: TRBJ1-1; clone size: .
CDR3 DNA: TGTGCCAGCAGCTGGGGGACTAGCGGACTCTACGAGCAGTACTTC; CDR3 protein: CASSWGTSGLYEQYF; D gene: TRBD2; V gene: TRBV13; J gene: TRBJ2-7; clone size: few
CDR3 DNA: TGTGCCAGCAGCTTTACTGCTAGCGGGAGGGCCCGGGACGAGCAGTACTTC; CDR3 protein: CASSFTASGRARDEQYF; D gene: TRBD2; V gene: TRBV7-8; J gene: TRBJ2-7; clone size: few
CDR3 DNA: TGTGCCAGCAGTGTGACAGGGGCCACTAACTATGGCTACACCTTC; CDR3 protein: CASSVTGATNYGYTF; D gene: TRBD1; V gene: TRBV2; J gene: TRBJ1-2; clone size: .
CDR3 DNA: TGCGCCAGCAGCTTACAGGAAGCTAATGAAAAACTGTTTTTT; CDR3 protein: CASSLQEANEKLFF; D gene: .; V gene: TRBV5-1; J gene: TRBJ1-4; clone size: .
CDR3 DNA: TGTGCCAGCAGCTTAGTGGACATGAACACTGAAGCTTTCTTT; CDR3 protein: CASSLVDMNTEAFF; D gene: .; V gene: TRBV7-8; J gene: TRBJ1-1; clone size: .
CDR3 DNA: TGTGCCAGCGGGTCCGGAGACAGGCTAGCCTACGAGCAGTACTTC; CDR3 protein: CASGSGDRLAYEQYF; D gene: .; V gene: TRBV5-4; J gene: TRBJ2-7; clone size: .
CDR3 DNA: TGTGCCACCAGCAGAGATCTTAGCGGGGGGGGAGATGAGCAGTTCTTC; CDR3 protein: CATSRDLSGGGDEQFF; D gene: TRBD2; V gene: TRBV15; J gene: TRBJ2-1; clone size: .
CDR3 DNA: TGTGCCAGCAGCTTAGATCGGTGGGGGACAGCAAGTAACTATGGCTACACCTTC; CDR3 protein: CASSLDRWGTASNYGYTF; D gene: TRBD1; V gene: TRBV11-3; J gene: TRBJ1-2; clone size: once
CDR3 DNA: TGTGCCAGCAGCCTTGGACCGGGGGGAAACACCATATATTTT; CDR3 protein: CASSLGPGGNTIYF; D gene: .; V gene: TRBV7-6; J gene: TRBJ1-3; clone size: .
CDR3 DNA: TGTGCCAGCAGCCCCCTCAATCAGCCCCAGCATTTT; CDR3 protein: CASSPLNQPQHF; D gene: .; V gene: TRBV11-3; J gene: TRBJ1-5; clone size: .
CDR3 DNA: TGTGCCTGGAGTTTGGGCCAAGCGGGCAATCAGCCCCAGCATTTT; CDR3 protein: CAWSLGQAGNQPQHF; D gene: .; V gene: TRBV30; J gene: TRBJ1-5; clone size: few